The rows below give T cell receptor beta chains drawn from one sample of a study of monozygotic twins with inflammatory bowel disease. TCRdb re-called the 5' RACE reads; every CDR3 protein appears as one record, without DNA. The sample holds more than 350,000 distinct CDR3 sequences. Sequencing was performed on blood. The receptors originated from a human donor with ulcerative colitis or Crohn's disease, or a healthy co-twin of an affected twin (not recorded which). Both conserved end residues are part of each CDR3.

cdr3_aa,j_call,v_call
CASSHGTGDQPQHF,TRBJ1-5,TRBV5-1
CATSRQGTTYGYTF,TRBJ1-2,TRBV15
CASRPGGSGTDTQYF,TRBJ2-3,TRBV12-3/TRBV12-4
CSFIPPSWYQETQYF,TRBJ2-5,TRBV20-1
CASIRDSAYEQYF,TRBJ2-7,TRBV2
CASSQPTGHGAWSYGYTF,TRBJ1-2,TRBV4-1
CSVAVGTNTEAFF,TRBJ1-1,TRBV29-1
CASSRTDEQYF,TRBJ2-7,TRBV12-3/TRBV12-4
CAWSPGSGSTDTQYF,TRBJ2-3,TRBV30
CSAPPHQETQYF,TRBJ2-5,TRBV20-1
CASSPPWYREGYEQYF,TRBJ2-7,TRBV18
CASSQETGPRFQYF,TRBJ2-4,TRBV3-1
CASSLLTVRGTDTQYF,TRBJ2-3,TRBV11-2
CSVARDKYYEQYF,TRBJ2-7,TRBV29-1
CASTMTGGSTTGELFF,TRBJ2-2,TRBV12-3/TRBV12-4
CASSTGTSGGQDTQYF,TRBJ2-3,TRBV7-2
CSVALKRWNEKLFF,TRBJ1-4,TRBV20-1
CASSYAQGNGYTF,TRBJ1-2,TRBV6-5
CASGGLPDSTDTQYF,TRBJ2-3,TRBV6-1
CASSLRRNNEQFF,TRBJ2-1,TRBV6-5
CASSSSGGAYEQYF,TRBJ2-7,TRBV7-2
CASTQLGLSQAFF,TRBJ1-1,TRBV19
CASSASPQVTDTQYF,TRBJ2-3,TRBV11-2
CASSIDLHRYTGELFF,TRBJ2-2,TRBV19
CASQVSTGRNEKLFF,TRBJ1-4,TRBV2
CASSPSRGGSYNSPLHF,TRBJ1-6,TRBV7-9
CASSGTLSSYNEQFF,TRBJ2-1,TRBV28
CASWAGQETQYF,TRBJ2-5,TRBV2
CASSLDGGTYEQYF,TRBJ2-7,TRBV7-2
CASSYSGHTEAFF,TRBJ1-1,TRBV6-5
CASSLEATTQFF,TRBJ2-1,TRBV11-2
CASSAYTLGQNTLAKNIQYF,TRBJ2-4,TRBV11-1
CASRPLSGSYNEQFF,TRBJ2-1,TRBV6-2/TRBV6-3
CASSQGLAAYGEQFF,TRBJ2-1,TRBV3-1
CASSAHSGESVETQYF,TRBJ2-5,TRBV5-1
CASSIGQLNEQFF,TRBJ2-1,TRBV5-1
CASSPRGRDGAFF,TRBJ1-1,TRBV3-1
CSASDGHGYTF,TRBJ1-2,TRBV20-1
CAGRSAGANVLTF,TRBJ2-6,TRBV6-5
CSARSGSSGGEKLFF,TRBJ1-4,TRBV20-1
CSVEVRGDTQYF,TRBJ2-3,TRBV29-1
CAWSPGDGNIQYF,TRBJ2-4,TRBV30
CASTPDGTQEQYF,TRBJ2-7,TRBV6-5
CASRKGSAGEKLFF,TRBJ1-4,TRBV5-6
CASSKQLVGSSYEQYF,TRBJ2-7,TRBV21-1
CSARDTGNTIYF,TRBJ1-3,TRBV20-1